A single sample is the source of the 32 T cell receptor beta chains below, sequenced in a study of PD-L1 blockade in urothelial cancer. Regarding time point: pretreatment peripheral blood. The method was immunoSEQ multiplex PCR; TCRdb's version includes in-frame clones alone and lacks a portion of them. The sample carries approximately 71,000 clones, 84% recorded once. The sequences come from PBMCs, collected around atezolizumab (anti-PD-L1) treatment. These TCRs come from a woman in her 70s with urothelial cancer.

V is TRBV5-4 and J is TRBJ2-1, with 7 bases that match TRBD2. J was trimmed by 7 bases and V by 2 bases; bases with no gene match: 6. The CDR3 length is 14 residues. The germline CDR1 and CDR2 sequences are SGHNT and YYREEE (reference sequence). The DNA for the CDR3 is TGTGCCAGCAGCTTACCCCTTAGCGGGAATGAGCAGTTCTTC. Encoded protein: CASSLPLSGNEQFF.

CDR3 DNA: TGTGCCAGCAGCTTAGGGAGTTACAATGAGCAGTTCTTC. This sequence encodes CASSLGSYNEQFF. This rearrangement joins TRBV5-6 to TRBJ2-1, with D possibly being TRBD2 (5 bases). Germline-derived CDR1 and CDR2 are SGHDT and YYEEEE. V lost 2 bases and J 4 bases, leaving 7 bases between the germline ends. The CDR3 loop spans 13 amino acids.

The rearrangement links TRBV30 to TRBJ2-7; TRBD2 matches at 9 bases. The CDR3 is made up of 14 amino acids. Trimming took 1 base from V and 4 from J; bases not matched to a gene: 5. Germline V lookup: CDR1 GTSNPN, CDR2 SVGIG (reference sequence). The CDR3 bases are TGTGCCTGGAGTGGGACTAGCGAGGGGTACGAGCAGTACTTC. This encodes CAWSGTSEGYEQYF.

This clone showed up just once. J is TRBJ1-5 and V is TRBV4-1; 8 bases line up with TRBD1. The CDR3 is 15 amino acids. CDR1 is MGHRA, CDR2 YSYEKL, per germline. The V segment lost 3 bases and the J segment 3 bases; nucleotides outside the gene matches: 4. CDR3 loop: CASSQWTGNNQPQHF. The CDR3 region has the DNA TGCGCCAGCAGCCAGTGGACAGGGAACAATCAGCCCCAGCATTTT.

The chain has TRBV4-3 and TRBJ2-7, with 7 positions matching TRBD1. This CDR3 is 15 amino acids long. V lost 0 bases and J lost 4; bases outside the gene matches: 6. Germline V gives CDR1 LGHNA, CDR2 YSLEER. The CDR3 here is CASSQDLNRGYEQYF. The DNA of the CDR3 is TGCGCCAGCAGCCAAGATCTAAACAGGGGATACGAGCAGTACTTC.

V usage is TRBV5-6 and J usage is TRBJ1-2; 7 positions match TRBD1. CDR3 length equals 15 residues. Germline CDR1 is SGHDT and CDR2 is YYEEEE. V gave up 6 bases and J gave up 2 bases; unmatched junction bases: 10. CDR3 bases: TGTGCCAGCAAACCACGGGACAGTAAGAACTATGGCTACACCTTC. Protein product: CASKPRDSKNYGYTF.

The gene calls are TRBV30 and TRBJ1-1, with unresolved D. With 2 bases removed from V and 4 bases from J, the gap between germline ends came to 5 bases. The CDR3 covers 11 residues. The germline V gene encodes CDR1 GTSNPN and CDR2 SVGIG (reference sequence). This chain's CDR3 is CAWSSGTEAFF. DNA for the CDR3: TGTGCCTGGAGTTCCGGCACTGAAGCTTTCTTT.

For the CDR3, the DNA is TGTGCCAGTAGCTGGACAGGGATGCCGCACTACGAGCAGTACTTC. It yields the protein CASSWTGMPHYEQYF. V is TRBV19 and J is TRBJ2-7; 8 nucleotides align to TRBD1. This CDR3 has 15 residues. Germline loops: CDR1 LNHDA, CDR2 SQIVND (reference sequence). The V segment lost 6 bases and the J segment 3 bases; nucleotides outside the gene matches: 10.

This clone is a singleton in its sample. The chain recombines TRBV11-3 with TRBJ2-1; 14 bases agree with TRBD2. The CDR3 loop spans 15 amino acids. Trimming removed 4 bases from V and 8 bases from J; junction bases left unmatched: 4. CDR1 and CDR2 (germline): SGHNT, YENEEA. For the CDR3, the DNA is TGTGCCAGCAGCTCAGGGACTAGCGGGAGCGATGAGCAGTTCTTC. Protein product: CASSSGTSGSDEQFF.

This clone appeared once. The rearrangement joins TRBV2 to TRBJ2-5; 9 bases align to TRBD2. This CDR3 comprises 16 residues. V lost 2 bases to trimming and J lost 3 bases; unmatched junction nucleotides: 7. The germline V gene has CDR1 SNHLY and CDR2 FYNNEI. As DNA, the CDR3 is TGTGCCAGCAGTGAAAGGTTCCTAGCGGGGAAAGAGACCCAGTACTTC. Translating gives CASSERFLAGKETQYF. Full variable domain (outside the CDR3, taken from reference TRBV2 and TRBJ2-5): EPEVTQTPSHQVTQMGQEVILRCVPISNHLYFYWYRQILGQKVEFLVSFYNNEISEKSEIFDDQFSVERPDGSNFTLKIRSTKLEDSAMYFCASSERFLAGKETQYFGPGTRLLVL.

V usage is TRBV7-6 and J usage is TRBJ2-1, with a possible D match to TRBD2 (6 bases). The CDR3 length is 16 residues. Germline V CDR1 and CDR2: SGHVS, FNYEAQ. Between the trimmed V and J ends, which lost 3 bases and 4 bases, there was a span of 16 bases. CDR3 residues: CASSFRGSNGYNEQFF. In DNA, the CDR3 is TGTGCCAGCAGCTTTCGGGGGTCGAACGGGTACAATGAGCAGTTCTTC.

V gene TRBV29-1 combines with J gene TRBJ2-1; 10 nucleotides agree with TRBD1. The germline CDR1 and CDR2 sequences are SQVTM and ANQGSEA. This CDR3 is 12 amino acids long. V was clipped by 4 bases and J by 8 bases; unmatched bases: 2. The CDR3, as DNA: TGCAGCGTTGGGGACAGGGGTTATGAGCAGTTCTTC. It is translated as CSVGDRGYEQFF.

The chain recombines TRBV9 with TRBJ2-3; TRBD2 matches 10 bases. Germline V gives CDR1 SGDLS, CDR2 YYNGEE. The CDR3 extends over 18 amino acids. V lost 0 bases and J lost 4; bases outside the gene matches: 11. CDR3 in DNA: TGTGCCAGCAGCGTAGATGCTAGCGGGGGCGTGGTCGCAGATACGCAGTATTTT. Its translation is CASSVDASGGVVADTQYF. Full variable domain (outside the CDR3, taken from reference TRBV9 and TRBJ2-3): DSGVTQTPKHLITATGQRVTLRCSPRSGDLSVYWYQQSLDQGLQFLIQYYNGEERAKGNILERFSAQQFPDLHSELNLSSLELGDSALYFCASSVDASGGVVADTQYFGPGTRLTVL.

The V call is TRBV5-8, the J call TRBJ2-5; 7 bases agree with TRBD1. CDR3 length equals 16 residues. CDR1 is SGHTS and CDR2 is YDEGEE in the germline V gene. Trimming cost V 4 bases and J 5 bases; bases outside gene matches: 14. CDR3 sequence: CASSRHRGAYQETQYF. CDR3 DNA: TGTGCCAGCAGCCGACACAGGGGCGCCTATCAGGAGACCCAGTACTTC.

This chain connects TRBV2 to TRBJ1-5, with 7 positions matching TRBD1. After removal of 6 bases from V and 6 bases from J, the junction contained 8 bases not matched to a gene. CDR3 length equals 14 residues. The germline gives CDR1 SNHLY, CDR2 FYNNEI. In nucleotides, the CDR3 is TGTGCCAGCAGCGCACTCGACAGGGTTCAGCCCCAGCATTTT. As protein: CASSALDRVQPQHF.

The chain links TRBV30 to TRBJ2-1; 14 bases agree with TRBD2. Germline-derived CDR1 and CDR2 are GTSNPN and SVGIG (reference sequence). The CDR3 sequence is 15 residues long. V lost 3 bases and J lost 12; bases outside the gene matches: 10. Written as DNA, the CDR3 is TGTGCCTGGAGGTCGGGACTAGCGGGAGATCGATTGCAGTTCTTC. Its protein is CAWRSGLAGDRLQFF. The whole variable domain, remainder taken from reference TRBV30 and TRBJ2-1, is SQTIHQWPATLVQPVGSPLSLECTVEGTSNPNLYWYRQAAGRGLQLLFYSVGIGQISSEVPQNLSASRPQDRQFILSSKKLLLSDSGFYLCAWRSGLAGDRLQFFGPGTRLTVL.

The gene calls are TRBV29-1 and TRBJ1-1, with D possibly TRBD1 on 6 matching bases. Germline V gene data show CDR1 as SQVTM and CDR2 as ANQGSEA. Trimming pared 6 bases from V and 3 bases from J, leaving 14 bases between. CDR3 size: 13 residues. The chain's CDR3 is CSVIRDTHTEAFF. The CDR3 bases are TGCAGCGTGATCCGGGACACCCACACTGAAGCTTTCTTT.

CDR3 bases: TGTGCCATCAGATCCTCAGGGGAACCCTCCTACGAGCAGTACTTC. This encodes CAIRSSGEPSYEQYF. V gene TRBV10-3 combines with J gene TRBJ2-7; possible D gene TRBD1, 6 bases. Trimming removed 6 bases from V and 0 bases from J, with 15 bases in between. This CDR3 comprises 15 residues. Germline-derived CDR1 and CDR2 are ENHRY and SYGVKD.

V is TRBV19 and J is TRBJ2-5, with 8 bases lining up with TRBD1. Germline V CDR1 and CDR2: LNHDA, SQIVND (reference sequence). This CDR3 has 14 amino acids. Trimming took 5 bases from V and 1 from J; bases not matched to a gene: 3. DNA for the CDR3: TGTGCCAGTAGTGGGACAGGTATCCAAGAGACCCAGTACTTC. Amino acids: CASSGTGIQETQYF.

This clone was found a few times. CDR3 sequence reads: CASSSSTGPYEQYF. The CDR3 nucleotides are TGTGCCAGCAGTTCTAGCACAGGGCCCTACGAGCAGTACTTC. The rearrangement joins TRBV27 to TRBJ2-7, with D possibly being TRBD1 (6 bases). The CDR3 covers 14 residues. Germline values: CDR1 MNHEY, CDR2 SMNVEV (reference sequence). V was trimmed by 4 bases and J by 2 bases, leaving 12 bases between them.

This clone was recorded once. This sequence joins TRBV5-1 and TRBJ1-4; 8 bases match TRBD1. CDR1 SGHRS and CDR2 YFSETQ come from the germline V gene. V trimming: 2 bases; J trimming: 5 bases; junction bases outside the gene matches: 5. The CDR3 totals 15 residues. CDR3 protein: CASSFRGPSNEKLFF. The CDR3 DNA sequence: TGCGCCAGCAGCTTCAGGGGGCCCTCGAATGAAAAACTGTTTTTT.

The rearrangement uses TRBV7-3 and TRBJ2-2, with 10 positions matching TRBD2. CDR1 is SGHTA and CDR2 is FQGTGA in the germline V gene. The CDR3 has 16 residues. After removal of 5 bases from V and 4 bases from J, the junction contained 7 bases not matched to a gene. This CDR3 reads CASSQLAGLITGELFF. CDR3 sequence (DNA): TGTGCCAGCAGCCAACTAGCGGGGCTAATCACCGGGGAGCTGTTTTTT.

The chain links TRBV4-3 to TRBJ2-5, with D maybe TRBD2 (7 bases). There are 19 residues in the CDR3. Germline CDR1 reads LGHNA; CDR2 reads YSLEER. V was trimmed by 4 bases and J by 4 bases, leaving 28 bases between them. The CDR3 region is CASSLYSVLGGGSGETQYF. The CDR3 DNA follows: TGCGCCAGCAGCCTGTATAGTGTGCTCGGCGGGGGCTCTGGAGAGACCCAGTACTTC.

The V and J genes are TRBV18 and TRBJ2-2; D perhaps matches TRBD1 (5 bases). The CDR3 extends over 15 amino acids. V was clipped by 1 base and J by 3 bases, with 9 bases between them. Per germline, CDR1 KGHSH and CDR2 LQKENI. CDR3 protein: CASSPRSRDTGELFF. The DNA of the CDR3 is TGTGCCAGCTCACCACGGTCCAGGGACACCGGGGAGCTGTTTTTT.

The genes are TRBV28 and TRBJ2-1; D is uncertain. This CDR3 has 13 amino acids. The V end lost 7 bases, the J end lost 6 bases, and 13 bases lay between the germline ends. The germline V gene encodes CDR1 MDHEN and CDR2 SYDVKM. The CDR3 sequence: CASNFWSGNEQFF. The CDR3, as DNA: TGTGCCAGCAACTTTTGGAGTGGCAATGAGCAGTTCTTC.

The V gene is TRBV5-5, the J gene TRBJ1-2; a possible D gene is TRBD1 (6 bases). Trimming removed 0 bases at V and 2 bases at J, with 8 bases between. This CDR3 has 14 amino acids. Germline CDR1 and CDR2: SGHKS and YYEKEE (reference sequence). CDR3 region: CASSLEQGNYGYTF. For the CDR3, the DNA is TGTGCCAGCAGCTTGGAGCAGGGGAACTATGGCTACACCTTC.

Note on this clone: Other DNA sequences within the sample encode an identical CDR3. Here the CDR3 DNA reads TGTGCCAGCAGCTTGGTAGCTAGCGGGAGTTACGAGCAGTACTTC. Amino acid sequence: CASSLVASGSYEQYF. The rearrangement uses TRBV5-4 and TRBJ2-7; 10 nucleotides match TRBD2. Germline CDR1 is SGHNT and CDR2 is YYREEE (reference sequence). This CDR3 is 15 amino acids long. Losses at the gene ends were 0 bases for V and 4 bases for J; bases not matched to a gene: 4.

This clone has a single count. This rearrangement joins TRBV10-2 to TRBJ2-2, with 9 bases aligning to TRBD1. V was clipped by 8 bases and J by 5 bases; unmatched bases: 9. CDR3 length: 15 amino acids. CDR1 and CDR2 from the germline V gene are WSHSY and SAAADI. The CDR3 sequence is CASQDRGSGTGELFF. CDR3 nucleotides: TGCGCCAGCCAAGACAGGGGGTCGGGGACCGGGGAGCTGTTTTTT.

This sequence joins TRBV25-1 and TRBJ2-7; 12 bases match TRBD2. The germline V gene has CDR1 MGHDK and CDR2 SYGVNS. CDR3 length: 18 amino acids. V lost 4 bases, J lost 4 bases, and 14 bases stayed unmatched. The CDR3 nucleotides read TGTGCCAGCAGTGCCCTAGCGGGAGGGGGCGGTGACAGGTACGAGCAGTACTTC. It yields the protein CASSALAGGGGDRYEQYF.

V gene TRBV10-3 combines with J gene TRBJ2-3, with a weak D call TRBD1 (5 bases). The CDR3 is 15 residues long. The V gene lost 5 bases and the J gene lost 5 bases, with 17 bases spanning the gap. CDR1 ENHRY and CDR2 SYGVKD come from the germline V gene. In DNA, the CDR3 is TGTGCCATCAGTCCCTCGACCAGGGCCGAAGATACGCAGTATTTT. Translated: CAISPSTRAEDTQYF.

V and J are TRBV9 and TRBJ1-6, with 8 bases identical to TRBD1. Losses at the gene ends were 0 bases for V and 6 bases for J; bases not matched to a gene: 2. This CDR3 is 15 amino acids long. CDR1 and CDR2 from the germline V gene are SGDLS and YYNGEE. Here the CDR3 DNA reads TGTGCCAGCAGCGTAGAGACAGGGGTTAATTCACCCCTCCACTTT. Its protein product is CASSVETGVNSPLHF.

The rearrangement uses TRBV5-5 and TRBJ2-7; TRBD1 aligns across 8 bases. This CDR3 contains 18 residues. V dropped 0 bases and J dropped 1; count of bases not matched to a gene: 12. The germline gives CDR1 SGHKS, CDR2 YYEKEE (reference sequence). CDR3 coding DNA: TGTGCCAGCAGCTTGGAGGGGACAGGTGGATACCTTTCCTACGAGCAGTACTTC. Translation: CASSLEGTGGYLSYEQYF.